Below, 15 T cell receptor beta chains from the same sample are listed, as sequenced in a study of blood T cells in healthy people across ages. Next came a second PCR, run for about 7 to 12 cycles, which used a sample-barcoded 5' primer along with a J-beta primer mix. One entry per CDR3 protein results from TCRdb running MiXCR on the 5' RACE reads. There are hundreds of thousands of distinct CDR3 sequences in the sample; approximately 50% occur only once, and roughly a third lies in the top ten. Sequencing was done on a sample of blood. All receptors derive from a woman in her fifties or sixties in good health.

This clonotype has a handful of counts. The V gene is TRBV28, the J gene TRBJ2-7; perhaps TRBD1 as D (5 bases). Trimming left V 8 bases short and J 3 bases short, with 11 bases between. The CDR3 sequence is 12 residues long. CDR1 is MDHEN, CDR2 SYDVKM, per germline. The CDR3: CASGIRVYEQYF. Here the CDR3 DNA reads TGTGCCAGCGGCATCAGGGTCTACGAGCAGTACTTC.

The chain is built from TRBV4-3 and TRBJ1-2, with 7 bases identical to TRBD1. The germline V gene has CDR1 LGHNA and CDR2 YSLEER. Trimming removed 1 base from V and 4 bases from J; junction bases left unmatched: 6. The CDR3 totals 15 residues. CDR3: CASSQGTGLGYGYTF. The CDR3 nucleotides are TGCGCCAGCAGCCAAGGGACAGGTTTGGGCTATGGCTACACCTTC.

The chain carries TRBV20-1 and TRBJ2-1; 9 bases fit TRBD2. Germline V gene sequence: CDR1 DFQATT, CDR2 SNEGSKA (reference sequence). The CDR3 has 12 residues. Trimming took 7 bases from V and 9 from J; bases not matched to a gene: 7. The CDR3 spells CSGLAGEGEQFF. In nucleotides, the CDR3 is TGCAGTGGCTTAGCGGGAGAGGGTGAGCAGTTCTTC.

The rearrangement joins TRBV6-1 to TRBJ1-5; 8 bases agree with TRBD1. Germline V lookup: CDR1 MNHNS, CDR2 SASEGT. Trimming removed 6 bases from V and 6 bases from J; junction bases left unmatched: 4. This CDR3 has 13 residues. The CDR3 sequence: CASRGQGLQPQHF. The CDR3 DNA sequence: TGTGCCAGCAGAGGACAGGGTCTTCAGCCCCAGCATTTT.

The rearrangement joins TRBV21-1 to TRBJ2-4; the DNA was not compared with TRBD1, the D call given in the table. The DNA matches TRBJ2-7 better at its end, which makes the J call doubtful. TRBV21-1 is recorded as a pseudogene. This CDR3 has 17 residues. This CDR3 reads CASSKPTGTGVSHEQYF. CDR3 bases: TGTGCCAGCAGCAAACCAACCGGGACAGGGGTCTCCCACGAGCAGTACTTC.

This clonotype was seen only a few times. This chain joins TRBV3-1 and TRBJ2-4; D unclear. V lost 1 base and J lost 6, with 10 bases in between. Germline CDR1 and CDR2: LGHDT and YNNKEL (reference sequence). The CDR3 runs to 14 residues. CDR3: CASSQGAGLNIQYF. CDR3 DNA sequence: TGTGCCAGCAGCCAAGGGGCAGGCCTAAACATTCAGTACTTC.

A single count supports this clonotype. This chain links TRBV20-1 with TRBJ2-3; D gene uncertain. The CDR3 contains 12 residues. The germline gives CDR1 DFQATT, CDR2 SNEGSKA (reference sequence). The V gene lost 0 bases and the J gene lost 7 bases, with 8 bases spanning the gap. The chain's CDR3 is CSARDHLHTQYF. DNA of the CDR3: TGCAGTGCTAGAGATCATCTCCATACGCAGTATTTT.

This clonotype was detected ten times or more. The chain couples TRBV5-1 to TRBJ2-1, with TRBD1 matching over 7 bases. Germline V gives CDR1 SGHRS, CDR2 YFSETQ. Trimming at V came to 4 bases and at J to 8 bases, leaving 12 bases not matched to a gene. The CDR3 has 15 amino acids. CDR3 sequence: CASSEGQIIRDEQFF. In DNA form, the CDR3 reads TGCGCCAGCAGCGAGGGACAGATCATTAGAGATGAGCAGTTCTTC.

The chain has TRBV29-1 and TRBJ2-7; 7 bases match TRBD2. Trimming cost V 4 bases and J 5 bases; bases outside gene matches: 5. This CDR3 contains 12 residues. The V gene's germline CDR1 is SQVTM and CDR2 ANQGSEA. CDR3: CSVGLAVNEQYF. The CDR3 DNA reads as TGCAGCGTTGGTCTAGCGGTAAACGAGCAGTACTTC.

This clonotype was recorded once. This sequence joins TRBV24-1 and TRBJ2-6; the match to TRBD1 covers 8 bases. This CDR3 spans 16 amino acids. Germline loops: CDR1 KGHDR, CDR2 SFDVKD. V dropped 3 bases and J dropped 2; count of bases not matched to a gene: 2. The CDR3 is CATSDEDRAGANVLTF. The CDR3 nucleotides read TGTGCCACCAGTGATGAGGACAGGGCTGGGGCCAACGTCCTGACTTTC.

This chain joins TRBV20-1 and TRBJ2-7, with 7 positions matching TRBD2. This CDR3 comprises 13 residues. The trim removed 6 bases at V and 3 bases at J, leaving 8 bases unmatched. Germline V gives CDR1 DFQATT, CDR2 SNEGSKA (reference sequence). CDR3 amino acids: CSAGGSQGYEQYF. In nucleotides, the CDR3 is TGCAGTGCGGGGGGGTCGCAGGGCTACGAGCAGTACTTC.

This clonotype was found once. The chain is built from TRBV11-3 and TRBJ2-5; D call uncertain. This CDR3 contains 15 residues. The germline V gene encodes CDR1 SGHNT and CDR2 YENEEA. V shed 0 bases and J shed 1 base, with 9 bases lying between them. DNA for the CDR3: TGTGCCAGCAGCTTAGATCGAGAGTTCCAAGAGACCCAGTACTTC. Its protein is CASSLDREFQETQYF. The variable domain in full, with the rest retrieved from reference TRBV11-3 and TRBJ2-5, is EAGVVQSPRYKIIEKKQPVAFWCNPISGHNTLYWYLQNLGQGPELLIRYENEEAVDDSQLPKDRFSAERLKGVDSTLKIQPAELGDSAVYLCASSLDREFQETQYFGPGTRLLVL.

The sample holds many counts of this clonotype. The chain recombines TRBV29-1 with TRBJ1-4; TRBD1 matches 10 bases. The trim removed 4 bases at V and 5 bases at J, leaving 1 base unmatched. CDR1 is SQVTM and CDR2 is ANQGSEA in the germline V gene. The CDR3 runs 13 residues. CDR3 nucleotides: TGCAGCGTTGGGGGACAGGGGAATGAAAAACTGTTTTTT. Translation gives CSVGGQGNEKLFF.

The chain couples TRBV2 to TRBJ1-6; TRBD1 matches 10 bases. The CDR3 totals 15 residues. CDR1 is SNHLY and CDR2 is FYNNEI in the germline V gene. The ends lost 0 bases at V and 9 bases at J; junction bases unmatched: 2. The CDR3 DNA reads as TGTGCCAGCAGTGAAGCCGGACAGGGGGTTTCACCCCTCCACTTT. It is translated as CASSEAGQGVSPLHF. Using reference TRBV2 and TRBJ1-6 for the parts outside the CDR3, the full variable domain is EPEVTQTPSHQVTQMGQEVILRCVPISNHLYFYWYRQILGQKVEFLVSFYNNEISEKSEIFDDQFSVERPDGSNFTLKIRSTKLEDSAMYFCASSEAGQGVSPLHFGNGTRLTVT.

This clonotype was observed a single time. The chain combines TRBV6-6 with TRBJ2-1; 7 bases are shared with TRBD1. There are 11 residues in the CDR3. CDR1 and CDR2 (germline): MNHNY, SVGAGI (reference sequence). Trimming took 3 bases from V and 15 from J; bases not matched to a gene: 5. For the CDR3, the DNA is TGTGCCAGCAGTTATTTGGGACAGTTGTTCTTC. Its protein product is CASSYLGQLFF.